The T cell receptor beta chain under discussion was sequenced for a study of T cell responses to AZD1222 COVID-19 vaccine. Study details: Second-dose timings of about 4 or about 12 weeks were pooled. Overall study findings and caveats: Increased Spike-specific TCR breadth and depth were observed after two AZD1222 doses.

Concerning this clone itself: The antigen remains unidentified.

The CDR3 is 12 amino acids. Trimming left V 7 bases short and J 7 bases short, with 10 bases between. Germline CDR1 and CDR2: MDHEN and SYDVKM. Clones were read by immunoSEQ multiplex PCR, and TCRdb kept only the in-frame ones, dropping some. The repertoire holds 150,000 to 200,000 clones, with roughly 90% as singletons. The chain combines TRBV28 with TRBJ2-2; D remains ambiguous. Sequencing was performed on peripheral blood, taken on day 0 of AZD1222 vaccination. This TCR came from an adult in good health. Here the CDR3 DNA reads TGTGCCAGCACCCCCCCAGGCGGGGAGCTGTTTTTT. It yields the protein CASTPPGGELFF.